One sample yielded the 29 T cell receptor beta chains listed below, sequenced in a study of blood T cells in healthy people across ages. A J-beta primer mix and a sample-barcoded 5' primer were used in a second PCR of about 6 to 12 cycles. Each CDR3 protein is one row after TCRdb ran MiXCR on the 5' RACE reads. The repertoire holds about 570,000 distinct CDR3 sequences, with roughly a quarter as singletons. Sequenced sample: blood. These receptors were collected from a woman in her 70s in good health.

The chain combines TRBV4-3 with TRBJ2-7, with 8 bases that match TRBD1. The germline CDR1 and CDR2 sequences are LGHNA and YSLEER. Trimming took 3 bases from V and 4 from J; bases not matched to a gene: 11. CDR3 length equals 16 residues. CDR3 DNA: TGCGCCAGCAGCCAGGAGACAGGGGCGACTTTTTACGAGCAGTACTTC. This codes for CASSQETGATFYEQYF.

The chain carries TRBV29-1 and TRBJ1-1, with 7 bases matching TRBD1. Losses at the gene ends were 4 bases for V and 1 base for J; bases not matched to a gene: 3. Germline V gives CDR1 SQVTM, CDR2 ANQGSEA. This CDR3 has 13 amino acids. CDR3: CSVGDRWNTEAFF. CDR3 DNA sequence: TGCAGCGTTGGGGACAGATGGAACACTGAAGCTTTCTTT. Full variable domain (rest looked up from reference TRBV29-1 and TRBJ1-1): SAVISQKPSRDICQRGTSLTIQCQVDSQVTMMFWYRQQPGQSLTLIATANQGSEATYESGFVIDKFPISRPNLTFSTLTVSNMSPEDSSIYLCSVGDRWNTEAFFGQGTRLTVV.

V and J are TRBV4-2 and TRBJ1-3; D is ambiguous. There are 13 residues in the CDR3. Germline CDR1 LGHNA, CDR2 YNFKEQ. Trimming took off 2 bases at V and 4 bases at J, with 6 bases between the two ends. For the CDR3, the DNA is TGTGCCAGCAGCCAATCCTGGGGAAACACCATATATTTT. Protein: CASSQSWGNTIYF.

This chain's CDR3 is CSADSSREQYF. Here the CDR3 DNA reads TGCAGTGCCGACAGCTCAAGGGAGCAGTACTTC. The chain combines TRBV20-1 with TRBJ2-1; perhaps TRBD1 as D (5 bases). The J call may be faulty, since TRBJ2-7 better matches the DNA end. Per the germline V gene, CDR1 is DFQATT and CDR2 is SNEGSKA (reference sequence). The CDR3 extends over 11 amino acids.

In the case of this clonotype: The junction differs from germline at one of its ends, possibly a read error. V gene TRBV14 combines with J gene TRBJ2-1; the D is unclear. Per germline, CDR1 SGHDN and CDR2 FVKESK. This CDR3 comprises 11 residues. The CDR3 nucleotides are TGTGCCGGCAGCCAAGATACTGAGCAGTTCTTC. Translating it yields CAGSQDTEQFF.

This clonotype was observed many times. V usage is TRBV29-1 and J usage is TRBJ2-5; 10 bases are shared with TRBD2. CDR3 length: 14 residues. Germline V CDR1 and CDR2: SQVTM, ANQGSEA. V was clipped by 4 bases and J by 5 bases; unmatched bases: 7. The DNA of the CDR3 is TGCAGCGTTGCCAAGCGGGGGGGCCCCGAGACCCAGTACTTC. Translation gives CSVAKRGGPETQYF. The full variable domain, rest sourced from reference TRBV29-1 and TRBJ2-5, is SAVISQKPSRDICQRGTSLTIQCQVDSQVTMMFWYRQQPGQSLTLIATANQGSEATYESGFVIDKFPISRPNLTFSTLTVSNMSPEDSSIYLCSVAKRGGPETQYFGPGTRLLVL.

This sequence joins TRBV2 and TRBJ2-7; D might be TRBD1 (6 bases). The ends were cut back, 4 bases at V and 3 bases at J, with 19 bases in the middle. The CDR3 spans 16 residues. Germline assignment: CDR1 SNHLY and CDR2 FYNNEI. The CDR3 DNA is TGTGCCAGCAGTGGATCCCGGACAGAGGTGGTCTACGAGCAGTACTTC. As protein: CASSGSRTEVVYEQYF.

The CDR3 DNA sequence: TGTGCCAGCAGTTTGGGGACAGGGTCAGATACGCAGTATTTT. The encoded protein is CASSLGTGSDTQYF. The chain links TRBV12-3 or TRBV12-4 to TRBJ2-3, with 9 nucleotides matching TRBD1. Germline trimming cut 3 bases from V and 4 bases from J; bases unmatched to any gene: 2. The CDR3 has 14 residues.

This chain links TRBV7-2 with TRBJ1-2, with 8 bases that match TRBD1. J gave up 5 bases and V 0 bases, and 8 bases lay outside the gene matches. The CDR3 runs 16 residues. Germline V gives CDR1 SGHTA, CDR2 FQGNSA. The CDR3 DNA reads TGTGCCAGCAGCTTAGCAGGACAGGGAACCGCTTATGGCTACACCTTC. It yields the protein CASSLAGQGTAYGYTF. The full variable domain, completed using reference TRBV7-2 and TRBJ1-2, is GAGVSQSPSNKVTEKGKDVELRCDPISGHTALYWYRQSLGQGLEFLIYFQGNSAPDKSGLPSDRFSAERTGGSVSTLTIQRTQQEDSAVYLCASSLAGQGTAYGYTFGSGTRLTVV.

At least ten counts were recorded for this clonotype. V and J are TRBV7-9 and TRBJ1-5; TRBD1 might be the D (5 bases). This CDR3 contains 15 residues. Germline values: CDR1 SEHNR, CDR2 FQNEAQ (reference sequence). The V and J ends lost 3 bases and 5 bases respectively, with 14 bases between them. CDR3 region: CASSFTEGGDQPQHF. CDR3 sequence (DNA): TGTGCCAGCAGCTTTACTGAGGGAGGGGATCAGCCCCAGCATTTT.

The rearrangement joins TRBV20-1 to TRBJ2-5; D is ambiguous. The DNA end is a closer match to TRBJ2-1, so the J assignment may be wrong. CDR3 size: 13 residues. Germline assignment: CDR1 DFQATT and CDR2 SNEGSKA (reference sequence). This CDR3 reads CSARDVSRGEQFF. The CDR3 coding sequence is TGCAGTGCTAGAGATGTATCGCGAGGTGAGCAGTTCTTC.

This chain uses TRBV11-2 with TRBJ2-5, with D perhaps matching TRBD2 (5 bases). The J call could be wrong; TRBJ2-1 is a better fit for the DNA end. Germline loops: CDR1 SGHAT, CDR2 FQNNGV. The CDR3 length is 14 residues. CDR3 nucleotides: TGTGCCAGCAGCTTAGGGGTTCTTCGGGATGGGCAGTTCTTC. This translates into CASSLGVLRDGQFF.

The chain combines TRBV5-1 with TRBJ2-5; 7 bases match TRBD1. J lost 5 bases, V lost 1 base, and 2 bases had no gene match. The V gene's germline CDR1 is SGHRS and CDR2 YFSETQ. The CDR3 has 13 amino acids. CDR3 region: CASSLQTGETQYF. Written as DNA, the CDR3 is TGCGCCAGCAGCTTGCAGACAGGGGAGACCCAGTACTTC.

A few counts support this clonotype. The chain's CDR3 is CASSTDGVGTQYF. The CDR3 DNA reads as TGTGCCAGCAGCACAGACGGGGTTGGGACCCAGTACTTC. This chain links TRBV7-6 with TRBJ2-5, with D perhaps TRBD2 (5 bases). The germline gives CDR1 SGHVS, CDR2 FNYEAQ. Trimming removed 5 bases from V and 7 bases from J, with 14 bases in between. CDR3 length: 13 residues. The full variable domain, with the rest looked up from reference TRBV7-6 and TRBJ2-5, is GAGVSQSPRYKVTKRGQDVALRCDPISGHVSLYWYRQALGQGPEFLTYFNYEAQQDKSGLPNDRFSAERPEGSISTLTIQRTEQRDSAMYRCASSTDGVGTQYFGPGTRLLVL.

This clonotype was seen more than once but under ten times. The chain couples TRBV15 to TRBJ1-2; D is perhaps TRBD1 (5 bases). Trimming removed 0 bases from V and 4 bases from J, with 12 bases in between. Germline CDR1 and CDR2: LNHNV and YYDKDF (reference sequence). CDR3 length: 15 amino acids. The DNA of the CDR3 is TGTGCCACCAGCAGAGAGTGGGGGACCCCCTATGGCTACACCTTC. Translation: CATSREWGTPYGYTF.

The chain joins TRBV11-2 to TRBJ2-1, with 7 bases fitting TRBD2. J lost 9 bases, V lost 4 bases, and 9 bases had no gene match. CDR1 SGHAT and CDR2 FQNNGV come from the germline V gene. The CDR3 is 14 residues long. Here the CDR3 DNA reads TGTGCCAGCAGCTCATACAAAGGCGGGGGTGAGCAGTTCTTC. Translated, it gives CASSSYKGGGEQFF.

This sequence joins TRBV12-3 or TRBV12-4 and TRBJ1-5; D unresolved. Trimming removed 5 bases at V and 6 bases at J, with 11 bases between. CDR3 length: 13 residues. The CDR3 loop is CASSDELGQPQHF. The DNA of the CDR3 is TGTGCCAGCAGTGATGAGTTAGGTCAGCCCCAGCATTTT.

This clonotype was seen only a few times. V usage is TRBV6-2 or TRBV6-3 and J usage is TRBJ2-1; perhaps TRBD1 as D (7 bases). This CDR3 comprises 17 residues. CDR1 and CDR2 (germline): MNHEY, SVGEGT. V dropped 5 bases and J dropped 4 bases, with 21 bases sitting between them. CDR3 nucleotides: TGTGCCAGCAGTCCCCTTGGCCGGAGGGGGCCTTACAATGAGCAGTTCTTC. Encoded protein: CASSPLGRRGPYNEQFF.

Turning to this clonotype: Germline and junction disagree at one end, which may indicate a read error. This rearrangement joins TRBV6-2 or TRBV6-3 to TRBJ2-3, with TRBD2 matching over 13 bases. The CDR3 spans 13 residues. The V gene's germline CDR1 is MNHEY and CDR2 SVGEGT. CDR3 protein: CAIRTSGGDTRYF. DNA of the CDR3: TGTGCCATCCGGACTAGCGGGGGAGATACGCGGTATTTT.

This clonotype was counted between two and nine times. The rearrangement links TRBV9 to TRBJ1-4; D unclear. Germline CDR1 reads SGDLS; CDR2 reads YYNGEE. The V gene lost 3 bases and the J gene lost 5 bases, with 11 bases spanning the gap. The CDR3 is 14 residues long. The CDR3 DNA reads TGTGCCAGCAGCGCGACGTCTTCGAATGAAAAACTGTTTTTT. It codes for CASSATSSNEKLFF.

The chain combines TRBV24-1 with TRBJ1-1; TRBD1 matches 7 bases. The CDR3 covers 14 residues. The germline gives CDR1 KGHDR, CDR2 SFDVKD. The V and J ends lost 3 bases and 1 base, in that order; junction bases with no gene match: 1. For the CDR3, the DNA is TGTGCCACCAGTGATCAGGGGGGGAACACTGAAGCTTTCTTT. This translates into CATSDQGGNTEAFF.

This clonotype was seen only a few times. The chain has TRBV6-1 and TRBJ2-6, with TRBD1 matching 11 bases. Germline trimming cut 6 bases from V and 0 bases from J; bases unmatched to any gene: 4. Germline assignment: CDR1 MNHNS and CDR2 SASEGT. There are 17 residues in the CDR3. The CDR3 nucleotides read TGTGCCAGCAGGACCGGGACAGGGGGCTCTGGGGCCAACGTCCTGACTTTC. Translated: CASRTGTGGSGANVLTF.

This clonotype was observed a few times. The V gene is TRBV10-3, the J gene TRBJ2-6; the D is unclear. The CDR3 has 14 amino acids. Germline V gene sequence: CDR1 ENHRY, CDR2 SYGVKD. Trimming stripped 4 bases from V and 2 bases from J, with 6 bases between. CDR3: CAISAGPGANVLTF. Here the CDR3 DNA reads TGTGCCATCAGTGCCGGGCCTGGGGCCAACGTCCTGACTTTC.

The chain links TRBV5-1 to TRBJ1-6, with 8 bases identical to TRBD1. The CDR3 is 14 amino acids. With V trimmed by 4 bases and J by 8 bases, 5 bases remained unmatched. In germline, CDR1 is SGHRS, CDR2 YFSETQ. The CDR3 coding sequence is TGCGCCAGCAGCGACACAGGGGGTGATTCACCCCTCCACTTT. Its protein product is CASSDTGGDSPLHF.

J is TRBJ1-2 and V is TRBV18; D is unclear. Trimming removed 6 bases at V and 5 bases at J, with 19 bases between. The CDR3 extends over 15 amino acids. The germline V gene has CDR1 KGHSH and CDR2 LQKENI. CDR3 nucleotides: TGTGCCAGCTCCGGTGGACCCCAGGCAGAATATGGCTACACCTTC. Amino acid sequence: CASSGGPQAEYGYTF.

This clonotype has just one count. The chain carries TRBV2 and TRBJ2-7; tentatively, D is TRBD2 (6 bases). Between the trimmed V and J ends, which lost 3 bases and 0 bases, there was a span of 15 bases. This CDR3 has 16 residues. Germline CDR1 SNHLY, CDR2 FYNNEI. CDR3 protein: CASSDPGGGSSYEQYF. CDR3 coding DNA: TGTGCCAGCAGTGACCCCGGGGGAGGAAGCTCCTACGAGCAGTACTTC.

The chain is built from TRBV20-1 and TRBJ2-4; TRBD2 is a possible D gene (6 bases). Trimming took off 3 bases at V and 0 bases at J, with 15 bases between the two ends. In germline, CDR1 is DFQATT, CDR2 SNEGSKA (reference sequence). The CDR3 extends over 16 amino acids. CDR3 residues: CSASREDSLAKNIQYF. As DNA, the CDR3 is TGCAGTGCTAGCAGGGAGGATTCTCTAGCCAAAAACATTCAGTACTTC.

The gene calls are TRBV4-2 and TRBJ2-1, with TRBD1 matching over 7 bases. The tail of the sequence fits TRBJ2-7 better, so the J call may be wrong. The CDR3 totals 15 residues. CDR1 and CDR2 from the germline V gene are LGHNA and YNFKEQ. DNA for the CDR3: TGTGCCAGCAGCCAAGAAAATTTGCAGGGGGACGAGCAGTACTTC. This sequence encodes CASSQENLQGDEQYF.

The chain combines TRBV5-1 with TRBJ1-2; maybe TRBD1 (5 bases). CDR3 size: 14 residues. The ends were cut back, 4 bases at V and 4 bases at J, with 14 bases in the middle. CDR1 and CDR2 from the germline V gene are SGHRS and YFSETQ. In nucleotides, the CDR3 is TGCGCCAGCAGCCTCAGGCAGGGTATCTATGGCTACACCTTC. As protein: CASSLRQGIYGYTF.